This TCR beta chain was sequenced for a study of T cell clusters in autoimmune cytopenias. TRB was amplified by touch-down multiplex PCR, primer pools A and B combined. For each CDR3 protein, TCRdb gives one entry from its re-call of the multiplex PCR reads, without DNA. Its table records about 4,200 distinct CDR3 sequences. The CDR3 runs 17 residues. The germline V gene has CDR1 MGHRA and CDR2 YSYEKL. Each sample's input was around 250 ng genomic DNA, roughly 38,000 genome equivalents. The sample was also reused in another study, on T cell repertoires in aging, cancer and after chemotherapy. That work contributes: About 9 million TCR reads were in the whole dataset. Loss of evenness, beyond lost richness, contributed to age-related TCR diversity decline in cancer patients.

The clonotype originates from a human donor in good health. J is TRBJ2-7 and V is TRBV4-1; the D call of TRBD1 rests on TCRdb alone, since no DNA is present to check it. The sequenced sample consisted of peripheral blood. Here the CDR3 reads CASSHRGRDRGPNEQYF.